The 31 T cell receptor beta chains below all came from one sample that was sequenced in a study of blood T cell repertoires in COVID-19. The table came from immunoSEQ multiplex PCR; TCRdb's copy has only in-frame clones and leaves some out. The sample has about 74,000 clones; over 85% are singletons. The material sequenced was peripheral blood. The receptor source for this set is a man aged 50 or older with acute or convalescent COVID-19.

The rearrangement joins TRBV5-5 to TRBJ1-2; 8 bases fit TRBD1. The ends lost 4 bases at V and 3 bases at J; junction bases unmatched: 2. This CDR3 has 13 residues. Germline-derived CDR1 and CDR2 are SGHKS and YYEKEE (reference sequence). CDR3 bases: TGTGCCAGCAGCCCGGGACAGGACTATGGCTACACCTTC. Amino acids: CASSPGQDYGYTF. The whole variable domain, remainder taken from reference TRBV5-5 and TRBJ1-2, is DAGVTQSPTHLIKTRGQQVTLRCSPISGHKSVSWYQQVLGQGPQFIFQYYEKEERGRGNFPDRFSARQFPNYSSELNVNALLLGDSALYLCASSPGQDYGYTFGSGTRLTVV.

The sample holds a few counts of this clone. The rearrangement uses TRBV6-6 and TRBJ2-7; possible D gene TRBD2, 5 bases. Germline values: CDR1 MNHNY, CDR2 SVGAGI (reference sequence). CDR3 size: 15 residues. Trimming stripped 8 bases from V and 4 bases from J, with 21 bases between. The CDR3 reads CASGPREGSVYEQYF. The CDR3 DNA is TGTGCCAGCGGGCCCCGGGAAGGTAGCGTTTACGAGCAGTACTTC.

V is TRBV29-1 and J is TRBJ2-1, with 7 bases fitting TRBD2. From germline, CDR1 is SQVTM and CDR2 ANQGSEA. V lost 4 bases to trimming and J lost 1 base; unmatched junction nucleotides: 7. This CDR3 contains 15 residues. CDR3 bases: TGCAGCGTTGCGCCAGGGAGGGGTTCCTACAATGAGCAGTTCTTC. Protein sequence: CSVAPGRGSYNEQFF.

The genes are TRBV12-3 or TRBV12-4 and TRBJ2-7, with 10 bases aligning to TRBD1. CDR3 size: 13 residues. V gave up 5 bases and J gave up 2 bases; unmatched junction bases: 0. This CDR3 is CASSDRGPYEQYV. The CDR3 region has the DNA TGTGCCAGCAGTGACAGGGGGCCCTACGAGCAGTACGTC.

V gene TRBV2 combines with J gene TRBJ2-1, with TRBD2 matching over 11 bases. The CDR3 runs 17 residues. Germline CDR1 SNHLY, CDR2 FYNNEI. The V gene end was trimmed by 4 bases and the J gene end by 1 base; junction bases not matched to a gene: 6. The CDR3 reads CASSVLAGGLSYNEQFF. CDR3 bases: TGTGCCAGCAGTGTCCTAGCGGGAGGCCTATCCTACAATGAGCAGTTCTTC.

The chain joins TRBV18 to TRBJ2-5; D call uncertain. CDR3 length: 14 residues. V was pared by 3 bases and J by 2 bases, with 10 bases between. The germline V gene encodes CDR1 KGHSH and CDR2 LQKENI. The CDR3 region has the DNA TGTGCCAGCTCACCCGGTGAAGAGCAAGAGACCCAGTACTTC. This codes for CASSPGEEQETQYF.

This chain uses TRBV18 with TRBJ1-5; D call uncertain. The germline V and J ends were trimmed by 6 bases and 2 bases, with 8 bases remaining between them. Germline V gene lookup returns CDR1 KGHSH and CDR2 LQKENI. The CDR3 loop spans 13 amino acids. The chain's CDR3 is CASSAGGNQPQHF. In DNA form, the CDR3 reads TGTGCCAGCTCCGCAGGTGGCAATCAGCCCCAGCATTTT.

The rearrangement uses TRBV18 and TRBJ2-3; 9 bases match TRBD1. J gave up 0 bases and V 9 bases, and 13 bases lay outside the gene matches. This CDR3 region has 17 residues. Germline assignment: CDR1 KGHSH and CDR2 LQKENI. CDR3 DNA: TGTGCCAGTTGCACAGGGGGCGCGAGACCGAGCACAGATACGCAGTATTTT. It translates to CASCTGGARPSTDTQYF.

On this clone itself: Other DNA sequences from this sample encode an identical CDR3 as well. The genes are TRBV29-1 and TRBJ1-4; the D gene is possibly TRBD1 (6 bases). The V and J ends lost 6 bases and 0 bases respectively, with 8 bases between them. Germline values: CDR1 SQVTM, CDR2 ANQGSEA. This CDR3 is built from 13 residues. The CDR3 DNA is TGCAGCGTGCGGACAGCAACTAATGAAAAACTGTTTTTT. Protein product: CSVRTATNEKLFF.

CDR3 amino acids: CASSVATGGAQYF. In DNA form, the CDR3 reads TGTGCCAGTAGCGTAGCGACGGGGGGGGCCCAGTACTTC. The chain links TRBV19 to TRBJ2-5, with 8 nucleotides matching TRBD2. The length of the CDR3 is 13 residues. With V trimmed by 6 bases and J by 9 bases, 9 bases remained unmatched. Germline V lookup: CDR1 LNHDA, CDR2 SQIVND (reference sequence).

CDR3 residues: CASSPRVGVTDTQYF. The CDR3 DNA follows: TGTGCCAGCAGCCCCCGCGTAGGGGTAACAGATACGCAGTATTTT. This sequence joins TRBV14 and TRBJ2-3; maybe TRBD1 (5 bases). The CDR3 totals 15 residues. The germline CDR1 and CDR2 sequences are SGHDN and FVKESK. Trimming left V 4 bases short and J 3 bases short, with 14 bases between.

The rearrangement joins TRBV20-1 to TRBJ2-7, with 12 bases lining up with TRBD2. CDR3 length: 17 residues. Germline V CDR1 and CDR2: DFQATT, SNEGSKA (reference sequence). Losses at the gene ends were 3 bases for V and 2 bases for J; bases not matched to a gene: 11. CDR3: CSASSTGGLAGTYEQYF. The CDR3 bases are TGCAGTGCTAGTTCGACAGGCGGACTAGCGGGGACCTACGAGCAGTACTTC.

The genes are TRBV10-3 and TRBJ2-1, with 9 nucleotides matching TRBD2. The V gene's germline CDR1 is ENHRY and CDR2 SYGVKD. The CDR3 loop spans 16 amino acids. V was pared by 2 bases and J by 3 bases, with 5 bases of the junction left unmatched. The CDR3 coding sequence is TGTGCCATCAGTGAGGTAGCGGGAGCGAGCTACAATGAGCAGTTCTTC. Translation gives CAISEVAGASYNEQFF.

CDR3 in DNA: TGTGCCAGTAGTTACAACCGAGGGGAGACCCAGTACTTC. This encodes CASSYNRGETQYF. The chain recombines TRBV19 with TRBJ2-5; possibly TRBD2 for D (5 bases). Germline CDR1 LNHDA, CDR2 SQIVND (reference sequence). The CDR3 runs 13 residues. Trimming stripped 5 bases from V and 5 bases from J, with 12 bases between.

V gene TRBV3-1 (or the pseudogene TRBV3-2) combines with J gene TRBJ2-1; maybe TRBD2 (5 bases). Germline V gene lookup returns CDR1 LGHDT and CDR2 YNNKEL (reference sequence). The length of the CDR3 is 15 residues. Between the trimmed V and J ends, which lost 5 bases and 0 bases, there was a span of 11 bases. In DNA form, the CDR3 reads TGTGCCAGCAGCTTCCGGACTCACTCCTACAATGAGCAGTTCTTC. This codes for CASSFRTHSYNEQFF.

J is TRBJ1-1 and V is TRBV29-1, with D uncertain. V was cut by 5 bases and J by 0 bases, with 7 bases left in between. CDR1 SQVTM and CDR2 ANQGSEA come from the germline V gene. The CDR3 is made up of 12 amino acids. The CDR3 nucleotides are TGCAGCGTTCACATCATGAACACTGAAGCTTTCTTT. As protein: CSVHIMNTEAFF.

V usage is TRBV6-6 and J usage is TRBJ1-6; possibly TRBD1 for D (5 bases). Trimming cost V 7 bases and J 6 bases, with 16 bases left between them. CDR3 length: 15 residues. CDR1 and CDR2 from the germline V gene are MNHNY and SVGAGI (reference sequence). CDR3: CASTTQEGLNSPLHF. CDR3 nucleotide sequence: TGTGCCAGCACCACACAGGAGGGACTTAATTCACCCCTCCACTTT.

V usage is TRBV15 and J usage is TRBJ2-7; 7 bases map to TRBD2. This CDR3 contains 17 residues. After removal of 0 bases from V and 2 bases from J, the junction contained 10 bases not matched to a gene. Germline CDR1 is LNHNV and CDR2 is YYDKDF (reference sequence). The CDR3 coding sequence is TGTGCCACCAGCAGAGATATGGCTAGCGGAACTCCCTACGAGCAGTACTTC. It encodes CATSRDMASGTPYEQYF. Complete variable domain (other parts from reference TRBV15 and TRBJ2-7): DAMVIQNPRYQVTQFGKPVTLSCSQTLNHNVMYWYQQKSSQAPKLLFHYYDKDFNNEADTPDNFQSRRPNTSFCFLDIRSPGLGDTAMYLCATSRDMASGTPYEQYFGPGTRLTVT.

J is TRBJ2-6 and V is TRBV19, with 7 bases aligning to TRBD1. The CDR3 is 16 residues long. Germline trimming cut 5 bases from V and 0 bases from J; bases unmatched to any gene: 4. Germline V lookup: CDR1 LNHDA, CDR2 SQIVND (reference sequence). As DNA, the CDR3 is TGTGCCAGTAGTCGGGACAGTCTCTCTGGGGCCAACGTCCTGACTTTC. This sequence encodes CASSRDSLSGANVLTF.

CDR3 coding DNA: TGTGCCAGCAGCTTGGTCACGGGGTCCTACGAGCAGTACTTC. The encoded protein is CASSLVTGSYEQYF. The rearrangement joins TRBV7-6 to TRBJ2-7, with D possibly matching TRBD2 (5 bases). The CDR3 has 14 amino acids. Germline CDR1 and CDR2: SGHVS and FNYEAQ. V lost 3 bases and J 1 base, leaving 10 bases between the germline ends.

V gene TRBV29-1 combines with J gene TRBJ2-2; D unclear. The CDR3 is 12 residues long. Per the germline V gene, CDR1 is SQVTM and CDR2 is ANQGSEA. V lost 6 bases and J 0 bases, leaving 5 bases between the germline ends. The CDR3 reads CSVETNTGELFF. Written as DNA, the CDR3 is TGCAGCGTCGAGACGAACACCGGGGAGCTGTTTTTT.

The CDR3 loop is CASSPGVAYNEQFF. The CDR3 nucleotides are TGTGCCAGCAGCCCGGGGGTCGCCTACAATGAGCAGTTCTTC. V and J are TRBV9 and TRBJ2-1, with D maybe TRBD2 (6 bases). V was clipped by 4 bases and J by 2 bases, with 10 bases between them. The germline V gene has CDR1 SGDLS and CDR2 YYNGEE. This CDR3 contains 14 residues. The entire variable domain, with the rest obtained from reference TRBV9 and TRBJ2-1, is as follows: DSGVTQTPKHLITATGQRVTLRCSPRSGDLSVYWYQQSLDQGLQFLIQYYNGEERAKGNILERFSAQQFPDLHSELNLSSLELGDSALYFCASSPGVAYNEQFFGPGTRLTVL.

This sequence joins TRBV28 and TRBJ1-2; 7 nucleotides line up with TRBD1. The J segment lost 8 bases and the V segment lost 6 bases, leaving 15 bases of the junction unmatched. The CDR3 has 15 amino acids. Germline V gives CDR1 MDHEN, CDR2 SYDVKM. The CDR3 sequence is CASSSQGFTLGGYTF. The CDR3 nucleotides read TGTGCCAGCAGCTCACAGGGGTTTACATTAGGAGGCTACACCTTC.

The CDR3 reads CASSLTGGTEAFF. The DNA of the CDR3 is TGTGCCAGCAGCCTAACAGGGGGCACTGAAGCTTTCTTT. This chain joins TRBV13 and TRBJ1-1, with 8 bases aligning to TRBD1. V was pared by 5 bases and J by 4 bases, with 3 bases of the junction left unmatched. This CDR3 comprises 13 residues. Germline loops: CDR1 PRHDT, CDR2 FYEKMQ (reference sequence).

This CDR3 is CASSVGGLAGGLWEQYF. CDR3 nucleotide sequence: TGTGCCAGCAGCGTAGGTGGACTAGCGGGAGGGCTGTGGGAGCAGTACTTC. The chain joins TRBV9 to TRBJ2-7, with 15 bases fitting TRBD2. The germline gives CDR1 SGDLS, CDR2 YYNGEE. The V segment lost 0 bases and the J segment 7 bases; nucleotides outside the gene matches: 8. This CDR3 has 17 amino acids.

CDR3 region: CASSQWTATNEKLFF. The CDR3 DNA reads TGTGCCAGCAGCCAATGGACAGCAACTAATGAAAAACTGTTTTTT. V and J are TRBV5-5 and TRBJ1-4; D is perhaps TRBD1 (6 bases). This CDR3 spans 15 amino acids. V lost 4 bases, J lost 0 bases, and 10 bases lay in between. Germline V gene sequence: CDR1 SGHKS, CDR2 YYEKEE (reference sequence).

This CDR3 is CSAGTSGGYEQYF. The DNA of the CDR3 is TGCAGCGCCGGGACTAGCGGGGGCTACGAGCAGTACTTC. V gene TRBV29-1 combines with J gene TRBJ2-7; 14 bases map to TRBD2. V shed 7 bases, J shed 3 bases, and the junction held 2 bases outside the gene matches. This CDR3 has 13 amino acids. Germline values: CDR1 SQVTM, CDR2 ANQGSEA.

This clone has just a few counts. The chain is built from TRBV27 and TRBJ2-5, with D possibly being TRBD1 (5 bases). This CDR3 has 13 residues. The germline V and J ends were trimmed by 3 bases and 1 base, with 6 bases remaining between them. Germline-derived CDR1 and CDR2 are MNHEY and SMNVEV (reference sequence). In DNA, the CDR3 is TGTGCCAGCAGTTTTAGGGGCCAAGAGACCCAGTACTTC. This translates into CASSFRGQETQYF.

This clone was picked up a small number of times. The chain has TRBV20-1 and TRBJ1-1; D call uncertain. Germline lookup yields CDR1 DFQATT and CDR2 SNEGSKA (reference sequence). There are 11 residues in the CDR3. The DNA for the CDR3 is TGCAGGACGGGGTTGAACACTGAAGCTTTCTTT. Its protein product is CRTGLNTEAFF.

A few counts support this clone. The gene calls are TRBV30 and TRBJ1-5; D gene unclear. CDR1 is GTSNPN and CDR2 is SVGIG in the germline V gene (reference sequence). Trimming took off 2 bases at V and 5 bases at J, with 13 bases between the two ends. The CDR3 runs to 14 residues. CDR3 nucleotides: TGTGCCTGGAGTATTTTGACATCTGATCAGCCCCAGCATTTT. Translation: CAWSILTSDQPQHF.

J is TRBJ1-5 and V is TRBV10-3, with 7 bases that match TRBD1. This CDR3 spans 14 amino acids. V shed 6 bases and J 7 bases; nucleotides not matched to a gene: 9. Germline V gene data show CDR1 as ENHRY and CDR2 as SYGVKD. The CDR3 DNA is TGTGCCATCAGCCGCAGGGGGGAGAGACAGCCCCAGCATTTT. Translating gives CAISRRGERQPQHF.